This T cell receptor beta chain was observed in a study of identical twins (dated by TCRdb to 2015 to 2016). Broadly, across the study: The study deep-sequenced TCR alpha and beta repertoires from monozygotic twins, unrelated adults of various ages and cord blood to test whether fetal clonotypes persist. To rule out contamination, replicate twin experiments were performed at different times with different library preparation protocols. The paper as a whole reports these results and caveats: Conclusions relied on cross-sectional statistical analysis, since the same donors could not be followed over many years. In beta out-of-frame sequences, excess twin sharing was weaker, because having fewer shared sequences lowered the signal-to-noise ratio. Abundant cord blood beta clonotypes had fewer insertions, young adult naive repertoires showed a similar but weaker trend, and memory repertoires showed no such trend. Invariant T cells such as MAIT and iNKT could partly confound zero-insertion analyses, though diverse VJ usage argued against this for most clonotypes. Compared with coincidental sharing between unrelated individuals, out-of-frame TCR alpha sequences shared between twins had an excess of sequences with low generation probability. In monozygotic twins, recombination models systematically underestimated out-of-frame TCR alpha sharing, but the models matched the sharing seen between unrelated individuals.

Every donor in the study was a healthy Caucasian. The twin cohort consisted of three pairs of female monozygotic twins, all aged about 18 to 30 years. CD4+ and CD8+ T cell populations were isolated with positive isolation kits from Invitrogen. A note on this clonotype: No cognate antigen has been identified for it. Base qualities are missing; no much larger clone stands one base away.

The library relied on 5' RACE. TCRdb records Illumina HiSeq 2000 as the sequencer. A universal primer binding site was added through template switching, and the final cDNA carried a unique molecular identifier so that TCR cDNA molecules could be counted accurately. Specific primers in the conserved constant-segment region were used to synthesize first-strand cDNA for TCR alpha and beta chains. To control for contamination, every cDNA library carried two barcodes: a SMART-Mk sample barcode plus Illumina barcodes. TruSeq adapter sequences and Illumina sample barcodes were added in two successive PCR steps. TCR alpha and beta cDNA libraries were sequenced on the Illumina HiSeq platform with custom primers. Per the original workflow: MiGEC processed the raw reads to extract unique molecular identifiers, while MiXCR was used to determine the CDR3 positions. For each individual, recombination models were inferred using an EM algorithm with the repgenHMM and IGoR tools. Shared clonotype analysis was performed with the tcR package in R, normalizing sharing by the product of cloneset sizes. To study raw recombination free of thymic and clonal selection effects, out-of-frame nonproductive sequences were analyzed. In TCRdb, the public reads were trimmed at Q25 with fastp and aligned with MiXCR, with productive beta chains retained. All rows with the same CDR3 protein become a single entry with the most common DNA and genes. The V and J calls were not made by the authors but by TCRdb's processing. The sample contains 400,000 to 650,000 distinct CDR3 sequences, around 20% of them found a single time. Around 1% of the sample is taken by the ten largest.

Spanning cysteine to phenylalanine, the CDR3 consists of 15 amino acids. The kept DNA is CDR3 alone, 45 bases in frame from the first base. CDR1 MDHEN and CDR2 SYDVKM were looked up in the germline V gene. Trimming removed 5 bases from V and 0 bases from J, leaving 11 bases between the germline ends. The same data also went into a second study, on T cells expressing NK-cell markers. Per the second study: Eight or nine donors provided sorted CD3+CD56+NKG2C+, CD3+CD56+NKG2C- and CD3+CD56-NKG2C+ T-cell subsets, whose TCR beta-chain repertoires were profiled. Among the eight sequenced donors, only one was HCMV-seronegative, while the other seven were HCMV-seropositive. To restrict sorting to alphabetaTCR-expressing T cells, an anti-gammadeltaTCR antibody was added in several experiments. For about 6 donors, the dominant CD3+CD56+NKG2C+ clonotypes were among the top 10 CD8+ clonotypes and accounted for about 1.0-7.5% of CD8+ T cells. Those dominant clonotypes were again the most abundant among CD3+CD56-NKG2C+ cells in a handful of donors, at about 25-60.1%. It remained unclear whether the expanded NKG2C-expressing T cell clones were specific for HCMV antigens. The eight sequenced donors were randomly selected healthy volunteers, three men and five women. To determine HCMV serostatus, a commercial ELISA kit was used to detect HCMV-specific IgG in serum. MIGEC was used to demultiplex reads and group the reads by UMI, and MiTCR was used to assemble and quantify clonotypes. To exclude erroneous sequences, only TCR cDNA sequences supported by at least two reads were retained. The tcR package was used for downstream repertoire analysis, and clonotypes were matched across fractions by CDR3 nucleotide sequence plus V segment. VDJmatch was used to annotate antigen specificity against VDJdb, with one amino acid substitution in CDR3 permitted.

This chain is built from TRBV28 and TRBJ2-1; the D gene assignment is ambiguous. This TCR was sampled from a woman aged 18-29 years in good health. The specimen sequenced was CD4+ T cells sorted from blood. The DNA sequence reads TGTGCCAGCAGTCCCCAGTGGAGCTCCTACAATGAGCAGTTCTTC. Its translation is CASSPQWSSYNEQFF.